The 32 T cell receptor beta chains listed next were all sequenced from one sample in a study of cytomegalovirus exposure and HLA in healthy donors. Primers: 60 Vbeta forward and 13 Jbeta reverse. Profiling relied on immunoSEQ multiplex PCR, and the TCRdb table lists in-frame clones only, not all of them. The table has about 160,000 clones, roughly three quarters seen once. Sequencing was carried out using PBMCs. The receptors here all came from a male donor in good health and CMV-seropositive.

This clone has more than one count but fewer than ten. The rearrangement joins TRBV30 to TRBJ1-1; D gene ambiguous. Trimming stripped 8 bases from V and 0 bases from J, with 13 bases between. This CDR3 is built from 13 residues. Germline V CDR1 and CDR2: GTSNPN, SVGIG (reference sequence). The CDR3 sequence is CAHVEDLNTEAFF. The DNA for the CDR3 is TGTGCCCACGTCGAGGATCTGAACACTGAAGCTTTCTTT. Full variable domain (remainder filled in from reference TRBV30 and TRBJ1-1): SQTIHQWPATLVQPVGSPLSLECTVEGTSNPNLYWYRQAAGRGLQLLFYSVGIGQISSEVPQNLSASRPQDRQFILSSKKLLLSDSGFYLCAHVEDLNTEAFFGQGTRLTVV.

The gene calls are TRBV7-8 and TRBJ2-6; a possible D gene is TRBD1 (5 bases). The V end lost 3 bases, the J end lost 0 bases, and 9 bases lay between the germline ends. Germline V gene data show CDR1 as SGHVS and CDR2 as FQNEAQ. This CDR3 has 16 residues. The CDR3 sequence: CASSLDIHSGANVLTF. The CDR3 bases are TGTGCCAGCAGCTTGGACATCCACTCTGGGGCCAACGTCCTGACTTTC.

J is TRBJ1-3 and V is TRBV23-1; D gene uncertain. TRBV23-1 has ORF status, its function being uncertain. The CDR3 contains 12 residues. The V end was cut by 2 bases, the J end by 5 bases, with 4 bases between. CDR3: CASSQNRNTIYF. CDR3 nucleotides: TGCGCCAGCAGTCAAAACAGAAACACCATATATTTT.

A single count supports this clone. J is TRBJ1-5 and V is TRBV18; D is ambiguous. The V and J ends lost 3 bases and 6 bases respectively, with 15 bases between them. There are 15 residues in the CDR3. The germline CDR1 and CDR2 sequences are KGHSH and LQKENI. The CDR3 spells CASSPVRGLVQPQHF. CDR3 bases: TGTGCCAGCTCACCGGTCAGAGGTTTGGTTCAGCCCCAGCATTTT.

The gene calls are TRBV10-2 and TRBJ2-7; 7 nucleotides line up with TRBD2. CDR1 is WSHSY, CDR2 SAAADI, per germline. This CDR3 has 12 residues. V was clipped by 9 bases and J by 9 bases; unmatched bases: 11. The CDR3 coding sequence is TGCGCCAGTCGGGACTACCAAATTGCGCAGTACTTC. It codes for CASRDYQIAQYF.

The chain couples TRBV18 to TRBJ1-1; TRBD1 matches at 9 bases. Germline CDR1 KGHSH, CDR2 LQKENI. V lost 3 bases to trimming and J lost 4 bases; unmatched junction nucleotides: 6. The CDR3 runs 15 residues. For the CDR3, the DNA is TGTGCCAGCTCACCCTCCTGGGACAGGGTCACTGAAGCTTTCTTT. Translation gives CASSPSWDRVTEAFF.

As DNA, the CDR3 is TGTGCCAGCAGTTTATCGTCCGTCACTGAAGCTTTCTTT. This sequence encodes CASSLSSVTEAFF. J is TRBJ1-1 and V is TRBV27, with D hard to call. Between the trimmed V and J ends, which lost 0 bases and 4 bases, there was a span of 6 bases. CDR3 length: 13 amino acids. Germline V gene data show CDR1 as MNHEY and CDR2 as SMNVEV (reference sequence).

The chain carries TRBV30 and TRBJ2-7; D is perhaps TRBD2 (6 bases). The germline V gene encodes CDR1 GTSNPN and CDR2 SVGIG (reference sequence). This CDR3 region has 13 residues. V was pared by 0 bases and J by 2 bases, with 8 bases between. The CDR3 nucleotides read TGTGCCTGGAGTGTACCGGGAGCCTACGAGCAGTACTTC. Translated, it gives CAWSVPGAYEQYF.

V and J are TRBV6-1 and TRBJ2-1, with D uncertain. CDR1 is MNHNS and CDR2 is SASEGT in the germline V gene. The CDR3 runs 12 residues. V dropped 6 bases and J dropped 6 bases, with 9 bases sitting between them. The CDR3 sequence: CASSNTRNEQFF. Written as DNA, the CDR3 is TGTGCCAGCAGCAACACACGCAATGAGCAGTTCTTC.

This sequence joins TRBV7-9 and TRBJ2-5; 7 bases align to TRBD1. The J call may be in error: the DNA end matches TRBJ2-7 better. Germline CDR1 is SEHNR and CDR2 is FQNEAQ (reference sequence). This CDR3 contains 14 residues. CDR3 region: CASSSDGTVYEQYF. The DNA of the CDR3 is TGTGCCAGCAGCTCGGACGGGACAGTCTACGAGCAGTACTTC.

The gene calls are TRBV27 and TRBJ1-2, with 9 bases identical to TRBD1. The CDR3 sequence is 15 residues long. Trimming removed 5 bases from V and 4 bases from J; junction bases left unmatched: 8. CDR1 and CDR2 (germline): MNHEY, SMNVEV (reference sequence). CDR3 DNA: TGTGCCAGCAGTACCACAGGGGGCGAGGGCTATGGCTACACCTTC. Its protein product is CASSTTGGEGYGYTF.

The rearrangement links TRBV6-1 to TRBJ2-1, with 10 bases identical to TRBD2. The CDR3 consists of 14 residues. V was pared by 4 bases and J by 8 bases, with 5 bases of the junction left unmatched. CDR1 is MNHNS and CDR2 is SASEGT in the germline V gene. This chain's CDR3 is CASSAQRGGYEQFF. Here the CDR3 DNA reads TGTGCCAGCAGTGCCCAGCGGGGGGGCTATGAGCAGTTCTTC.

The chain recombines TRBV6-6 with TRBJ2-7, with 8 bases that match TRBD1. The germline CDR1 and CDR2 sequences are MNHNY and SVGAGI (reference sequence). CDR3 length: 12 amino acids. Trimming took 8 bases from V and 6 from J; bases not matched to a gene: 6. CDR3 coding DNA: TGTGCCAGCGCGGACAGGGTGGGCGAGCAGTACTTC. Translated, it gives CASADRVGEQYF.

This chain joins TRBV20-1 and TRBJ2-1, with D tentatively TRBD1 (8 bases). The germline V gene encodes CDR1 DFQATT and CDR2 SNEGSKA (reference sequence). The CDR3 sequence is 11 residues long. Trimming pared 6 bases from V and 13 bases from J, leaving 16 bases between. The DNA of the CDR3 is TGCAGTGCCACAACAGGGGGGGCACAGTTCTTC. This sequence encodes CSATTGGAQFF.

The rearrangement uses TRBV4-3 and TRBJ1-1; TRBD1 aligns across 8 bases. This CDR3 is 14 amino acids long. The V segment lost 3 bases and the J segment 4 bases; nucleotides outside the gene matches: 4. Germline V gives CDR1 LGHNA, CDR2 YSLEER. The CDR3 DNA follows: TGCGCCAGCAGCCACTTAACAGGGGGCACTGAAGCTTTCTTT. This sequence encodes CASSHLTGGTEAFF.

Here the CDR3 reads CAWNAGVHEQYF. DNA of the CDR3: TGTGCCTGGAACGCAGGGGTCCACGAGCAGTACTTC. This chain joins TRBV30 and TRBJ2-7, with D perhaps matching TRBD1 (6 bases). The CDR3 covers 12 residues. V dropped 4 bases and J dropped 5 bases, with 12 bases sitting between them. In germline, CDR1 is GTSNPN, CDR2 SVGIG (reference sequence).

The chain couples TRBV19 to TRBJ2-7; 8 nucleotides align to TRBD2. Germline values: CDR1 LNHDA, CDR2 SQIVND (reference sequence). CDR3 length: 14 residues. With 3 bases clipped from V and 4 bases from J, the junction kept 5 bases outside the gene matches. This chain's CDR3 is CASSIAGGFYEQYF. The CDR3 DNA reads TGTGCCAGTAGTATCGCGGGGGGCTTTTACGAGCAGTACTTC.

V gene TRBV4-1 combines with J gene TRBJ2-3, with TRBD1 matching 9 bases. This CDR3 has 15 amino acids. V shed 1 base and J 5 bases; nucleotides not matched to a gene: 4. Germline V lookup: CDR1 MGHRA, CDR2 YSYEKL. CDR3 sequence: CASSQVGTGKDTQYF. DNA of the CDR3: TGCGCCAGCAGCCAAGTCGGGACAGGGAAAGATACGCAGTATTTT.

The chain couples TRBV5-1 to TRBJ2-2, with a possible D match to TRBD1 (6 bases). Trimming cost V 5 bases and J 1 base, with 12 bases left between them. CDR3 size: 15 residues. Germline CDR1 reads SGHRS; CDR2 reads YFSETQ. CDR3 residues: CASSGGRGNTGELFF. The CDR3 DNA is TGCGCCAGCAGTGGCGGCAGGGGGAACACCGGGGAGCTGTTTTTT.

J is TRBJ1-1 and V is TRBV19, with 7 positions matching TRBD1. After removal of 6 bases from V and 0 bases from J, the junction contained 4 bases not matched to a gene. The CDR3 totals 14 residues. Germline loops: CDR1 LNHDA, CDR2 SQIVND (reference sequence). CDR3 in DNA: TGTGCCAGTAGCGGGGACAGATTGAACACTGAAGCTTTCTTT. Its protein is CASSGDRLNTEAFF. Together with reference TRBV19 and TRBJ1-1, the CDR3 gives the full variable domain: DGGITQSPKYLFRKEGQNVTLSCEQNLNHDAMYWYRQDPGQGLRLIYYSQIVNDFQKGDIAEGYSVSREKKESFPLTVTSAQKNPTAFYLCASSGDRLNTEAFFGQGTRLTVV.

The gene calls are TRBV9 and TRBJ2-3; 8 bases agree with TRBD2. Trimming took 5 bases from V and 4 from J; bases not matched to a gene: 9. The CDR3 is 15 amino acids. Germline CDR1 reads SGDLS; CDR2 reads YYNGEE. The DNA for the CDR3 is TGTGCCAGCAGTCCGGGACTAGTGGGGGCAGATACGCAGTATTTT. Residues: CASSPGLVGADTQYF.

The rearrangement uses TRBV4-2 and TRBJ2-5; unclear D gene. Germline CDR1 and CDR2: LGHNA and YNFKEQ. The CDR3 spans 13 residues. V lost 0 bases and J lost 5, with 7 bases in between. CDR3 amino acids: CASSQELGETQYF. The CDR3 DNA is TGTGCCAGCAGCCAAGAGCTGGGCGAGACCCAGTACTTC.

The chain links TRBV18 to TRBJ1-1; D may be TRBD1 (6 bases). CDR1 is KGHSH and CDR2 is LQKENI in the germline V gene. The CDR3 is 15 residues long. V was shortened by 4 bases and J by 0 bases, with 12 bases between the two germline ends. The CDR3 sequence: CASSQRTEMNTEAFF. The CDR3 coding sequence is TGTGCCAGCTCACAACGGACAGAGATGAACACTGAAGCTTTCTTT.

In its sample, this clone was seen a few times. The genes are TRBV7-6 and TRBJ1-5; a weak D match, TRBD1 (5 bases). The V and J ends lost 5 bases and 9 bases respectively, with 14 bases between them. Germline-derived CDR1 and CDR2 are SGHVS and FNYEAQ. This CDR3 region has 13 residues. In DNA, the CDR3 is TGTGCCAGCAGCCGGTCGGGGGTTGCGCCCCAGCATTTT. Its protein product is CASSRSGVAPQHF.

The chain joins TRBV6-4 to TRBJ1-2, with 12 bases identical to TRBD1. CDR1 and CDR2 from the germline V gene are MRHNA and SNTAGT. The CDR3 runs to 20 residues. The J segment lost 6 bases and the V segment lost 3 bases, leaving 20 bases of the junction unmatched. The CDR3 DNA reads TGTGCCAGCAGTGAACTCCGTCCGGGACAGGGGGCTGATGGTGAGGATGGCTACACCTTC. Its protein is CASSELRPGQGADGEDGYTF.

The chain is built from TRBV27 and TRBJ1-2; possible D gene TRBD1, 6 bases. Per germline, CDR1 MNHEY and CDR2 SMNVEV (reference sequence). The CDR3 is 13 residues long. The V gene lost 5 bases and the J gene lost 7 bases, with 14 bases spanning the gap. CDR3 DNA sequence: TGTGCCAGCAGTCTAGGGGGGGCAAGTGGCTACACCTTC. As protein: CASSLGGASGYTF.

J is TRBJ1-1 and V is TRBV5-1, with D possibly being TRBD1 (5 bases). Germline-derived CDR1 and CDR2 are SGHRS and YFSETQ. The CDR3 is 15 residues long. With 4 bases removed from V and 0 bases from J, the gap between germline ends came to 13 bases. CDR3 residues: CASSREGAMNTEAFF. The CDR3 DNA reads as TGCGCCAGCAGCAGGGAAGGGGCAATGAACACTGAAGCTTTCTTT. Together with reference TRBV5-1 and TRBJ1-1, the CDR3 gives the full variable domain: KAGVTQTPRYLIKTRGQQVTLSCSPISGHRSVSWYQQTPGQGLQFLFEYFSETQRNKGNFPGRFSGRQFSNSRSEMNVSTLELGDSALYLCASSREGAMNTEAFFGQGTRLTVV.

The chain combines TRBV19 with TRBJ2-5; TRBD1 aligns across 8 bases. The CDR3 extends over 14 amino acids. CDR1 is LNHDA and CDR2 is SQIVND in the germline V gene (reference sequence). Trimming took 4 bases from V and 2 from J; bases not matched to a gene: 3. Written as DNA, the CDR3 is TGTGCCAGTAGTACAGGGGGCGTTCAAGAGACCCAGTACTTC. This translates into CASSTGGVQETQYF.

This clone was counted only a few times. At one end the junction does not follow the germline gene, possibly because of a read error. CDR3 loop: CASSYHDREEVLF. Written as DNA, the CDR3 is TGTGCCAGCAGTTACCACGACAGGGAAGAAGTTCTCTTT. The chain has TRBV6-5 and TRBJ1-1; TRBD1 agrees at 7 bases. This CDR3 has 13 amino acids. Per the germline V gene, CDR1 is MNHEY and CDR2 is SVGAGI.

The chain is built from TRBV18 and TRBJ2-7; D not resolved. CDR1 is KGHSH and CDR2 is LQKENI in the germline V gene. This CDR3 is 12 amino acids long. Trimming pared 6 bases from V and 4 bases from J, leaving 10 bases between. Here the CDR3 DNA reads TGTGCCAGCTCGTCAGACGGGTACGAGCAGTACTTC. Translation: CASSSDGYEQYF.

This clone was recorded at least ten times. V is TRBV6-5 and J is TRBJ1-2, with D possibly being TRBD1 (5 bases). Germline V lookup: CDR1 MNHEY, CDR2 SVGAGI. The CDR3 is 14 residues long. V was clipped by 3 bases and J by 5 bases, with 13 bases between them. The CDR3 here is CASSYRGIGYGYTF. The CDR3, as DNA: TGTGCCAGCAGTTATCGGGGGATAGGGTATGGCTACACCTTC.

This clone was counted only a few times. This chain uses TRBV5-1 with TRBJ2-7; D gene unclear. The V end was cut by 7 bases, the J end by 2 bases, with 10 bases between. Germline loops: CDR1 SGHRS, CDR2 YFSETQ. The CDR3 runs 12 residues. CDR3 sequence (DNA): TGCGCCAGCGGAGCGAGTACCTACGAGCAGTACTTC. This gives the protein CASGASTYEQYF.